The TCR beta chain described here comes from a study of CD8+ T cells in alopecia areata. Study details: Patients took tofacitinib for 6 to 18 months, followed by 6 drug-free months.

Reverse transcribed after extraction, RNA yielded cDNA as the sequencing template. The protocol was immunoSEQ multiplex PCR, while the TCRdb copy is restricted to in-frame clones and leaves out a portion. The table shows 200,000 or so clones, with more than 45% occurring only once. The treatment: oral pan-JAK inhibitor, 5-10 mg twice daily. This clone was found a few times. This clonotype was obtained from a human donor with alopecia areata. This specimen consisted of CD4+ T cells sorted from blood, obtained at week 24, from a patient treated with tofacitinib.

The CDR3 region is CASSLLGIKTGANVLTF. In DNA form, the CDR3 reads TGTGCCAGCAGCTTATTAGGGATCAAGACTGGGGCCAACGTCCTGACTTTC. This chain uses TRBV7-9 with TRBJ2-6, with no clear D. Looked up from germline, CDR1 is SEHNR and CDR2 is FQNEAQ (reference sequence). The CDR3 runs 17 residues. Trimming stripped 2 bases from V and 2 bases from J, with 13 bases between.